These 12 T cell receptor beta chains were all obtained from the same sample, sequenced in a study of blood T cell repertoires in COVID-19. TCRdb keeps only in-frame clones here, not all; method: immunoSEQ multiplex PCR. The table records roughly 230,000 clones, 84% of them present only once. Sequences were obtained from peripheral blood. The receptors derive from a man aged 45-60 years with acute or convalescent COVID-19.

This rearrangement joins TRBV6-2 or TRBV6-3 to TRBJ1-1; D remains ambiguous. The V end was cut by 0 bases, the J end by 1 base, with 12 bases between. Germline CDR1 reads MNHEY; CDR2 reads SVGEGT. The CDR3 is made up of 16 amino acids. This chain's CDR3 is CASSYSLQVGNTEAFF. CDR3 bases: TGTGCCAGCAGTTACTCCCTCCAGGTTGGGAACACTGAAGCTTTCTTT.

The sample holds a few counts of this clone. The chain has TRBV5-1 and TRBJ2-7; TRBD2 might be the D (6 bases). This CDR3 region has 12 residues. The germline V gene encodes CDR1 SGHRS and CDR2 YFSETQ. V dropped 4 bases and J dropped 4 bases, with 9 bases sitting between them. The CDR3 loop is CASSPSVYEQYF. CDR3 DNA sequence: TGCGCCAGCAGCCCTAGCGTATACGAGCAGTACTTC.

This clone was seen more than once but under ten times. The chain combines TRBV20-1 with TRBJ1-4; D remains ambiguous. The germline V and J ends were trimmed by 3 bases and 4 bases, with 12 bases remaining between them. Germline loops: CDR1 DFQATT, CDR2 SNEGSKA (reference sequence). The CDR3 has 14 amino acids. The CDR3 region is CSASSRTYNEKLFF. CDR3 bases: TGCAGTGCTAGTAGCCGTACCTATAATGAAAAACTGTTTTTT.

This clone occurred a few times. In nucleotides, the CDR3 is TGTGCCACCAGCAGAGTTACAGGGACTATCAATCAGCCCCAGCATTTT. The encoded protein is CATSRVTGTINQPQHF. The J gene is TRBJ1-5, the V gene TRBV15, with a weak D call TRBD1 (6 bases). This CDR3 comprises 16 residues. Trimming took off 1 base at V and 3 bases at J, with 13 bases between the two ends. The germline V gene has CDR1 LNHNV and CDR2 YYDKDF (reference sequence). Based on the CDR3 plus reference TRBV15 and TRBJ1-5, the full variable domain is DAMVIQNPRYQVTQFGKPVTLSCSQTLNHNVMYWYQQKSSQAPKLLFHYYDKDFNNEADTPDNFQSRRPNTSFCFLDIRSPGLGDTAMYLCATSRVTGTINQPQHFGDGTRLSIL.

About this clone: One junction end does not reproduce the germline sequence, and a read error may be involved. The chain uses TRBV6-6 and TRBJ1-1, with D maybe TRBD1 (6 bases). Germline values: CDR1 MNHNY, CDR2 SVGAGI (reference sequence). This CDR3 has 14 amino acids. In nucleotides, the CDR3 is TGTGCCAGCACTTACAGACAGGAGAACACTGAAGCTTTCTTT. Translation: CASTYRQENTEAFF.

The gene calls are TRBV7-3 and TRBJ2-3, with TRBD2 identical over 8 bases. The CDR3 spans 15 residues. The V segment lost 2 bases and the J segment 2 bases; nucleotides outside the gene matches: 3. The germline V gene encodes CDR1 SGHTA and CDR2 FQGTGA. The chain's CDR3 is CASSLLGLVTDTQYF. CDR3 sequence (DNA): TGTGCCAGCAGCTTATTGGGACTAGTCACAGATACGCAGTATTTT.

The chain uses TRBV19 and TRBJ2-4; D call uncertain. V lost 3 bases and J 1 base, leaving 13 bases between the germline ends. This CDR3 is built from 16 residues. The germline V gene has CDR1 LNHDA and CDR2 SQIVND (reference sequence). The CDR3 DNA is TGTGCCAGTAGTATCTTAGAGCTCGGGGCCAAAAACATTCAGTACTTC. It specifies CASSILELGAKNIQYF.

The chain employs TRBV10-3 and TRBJ1-1, with a tentative D call TRBD1 (6 bases). The V end lost 3 bases, the J end lost 7 bases, and 21 bases lay between the germline ends. The V gene's germline CDR1 is ENHRY and CDR2 SYGVKD. The CDR3 extends over 16 amino acids. This CDR3 is CAISELTDRPLGEAFF. As DNA, the CDR3 is TGTGCCATCAGTGAACTCACTGACAGGCCTCTCGGTGAAGCTTTCTTT.

The gene calls are TRBV9 and TRBJ2-7, with 11 nucleotides matching TRBD1. J was trimmed by 3 bases and V by 3 bases; bases with no gene match: 5. This CDR3 has 15 amino acids. Germline CDR1 SGDLS, CDR2 YYNGEE. The CDR3 DNA reads as TGTGCCAGCAGCGGAACCGGGACAGGGGGCTACGAGCAGTACTTC. Amino acids: CASSGTGTGGYEQYF.

This chain's CDR3 is CASSLYLASETQYF. The CDR3 DNA follows: TGTGCCAGCAGTTTATATCTAGCATCGGAGACCCAGTACTTC. J is TRBJ2-5 and V is TRBV27, with D possibly being TRBD2 (5 bases). The CDR3 has 14 residues. Trimming took 1 base from V and 5 from J, leaving 11 bases between them. Looked up from germline, CDR1 is MNHEY and CDR2 is SMNVEV (reference sequence).

The V gene is TRBV5-1, the J gene TRBJ2-7; D call uncertain. The CDR3 runs 14 residues. Trimming stripped 0 bases from V and 0 bases from J, with 7 bases between. From germline, CDR1 is SGHRS and CDR2 YFSETQ. The CDR3 bases are TGCGCCAGCAGCTTGGACAGTCCCTCCTACGAGCAGTACTTC. Translating it yields CASSLDSPSYEQYF.

The V gene is TRBV27, the J gene TRBJ2-3; TRBD1 aligns across 10 bases. The CDR3 runs 15 residues. Per the germline V gene, CDR1 is MNHEY and CDR2 is SMNVEV (reference sequence). Trimming at V came to 8 bases and at J to 3 bases, leaving 8 bases not matched to a gene. The DNA for the CDR3 is TGTGCCAGCTCCGACAGGGGGCGAAATACAGATACGCAGTATTTT. This encodes CASSDRGRNTDTQYF.